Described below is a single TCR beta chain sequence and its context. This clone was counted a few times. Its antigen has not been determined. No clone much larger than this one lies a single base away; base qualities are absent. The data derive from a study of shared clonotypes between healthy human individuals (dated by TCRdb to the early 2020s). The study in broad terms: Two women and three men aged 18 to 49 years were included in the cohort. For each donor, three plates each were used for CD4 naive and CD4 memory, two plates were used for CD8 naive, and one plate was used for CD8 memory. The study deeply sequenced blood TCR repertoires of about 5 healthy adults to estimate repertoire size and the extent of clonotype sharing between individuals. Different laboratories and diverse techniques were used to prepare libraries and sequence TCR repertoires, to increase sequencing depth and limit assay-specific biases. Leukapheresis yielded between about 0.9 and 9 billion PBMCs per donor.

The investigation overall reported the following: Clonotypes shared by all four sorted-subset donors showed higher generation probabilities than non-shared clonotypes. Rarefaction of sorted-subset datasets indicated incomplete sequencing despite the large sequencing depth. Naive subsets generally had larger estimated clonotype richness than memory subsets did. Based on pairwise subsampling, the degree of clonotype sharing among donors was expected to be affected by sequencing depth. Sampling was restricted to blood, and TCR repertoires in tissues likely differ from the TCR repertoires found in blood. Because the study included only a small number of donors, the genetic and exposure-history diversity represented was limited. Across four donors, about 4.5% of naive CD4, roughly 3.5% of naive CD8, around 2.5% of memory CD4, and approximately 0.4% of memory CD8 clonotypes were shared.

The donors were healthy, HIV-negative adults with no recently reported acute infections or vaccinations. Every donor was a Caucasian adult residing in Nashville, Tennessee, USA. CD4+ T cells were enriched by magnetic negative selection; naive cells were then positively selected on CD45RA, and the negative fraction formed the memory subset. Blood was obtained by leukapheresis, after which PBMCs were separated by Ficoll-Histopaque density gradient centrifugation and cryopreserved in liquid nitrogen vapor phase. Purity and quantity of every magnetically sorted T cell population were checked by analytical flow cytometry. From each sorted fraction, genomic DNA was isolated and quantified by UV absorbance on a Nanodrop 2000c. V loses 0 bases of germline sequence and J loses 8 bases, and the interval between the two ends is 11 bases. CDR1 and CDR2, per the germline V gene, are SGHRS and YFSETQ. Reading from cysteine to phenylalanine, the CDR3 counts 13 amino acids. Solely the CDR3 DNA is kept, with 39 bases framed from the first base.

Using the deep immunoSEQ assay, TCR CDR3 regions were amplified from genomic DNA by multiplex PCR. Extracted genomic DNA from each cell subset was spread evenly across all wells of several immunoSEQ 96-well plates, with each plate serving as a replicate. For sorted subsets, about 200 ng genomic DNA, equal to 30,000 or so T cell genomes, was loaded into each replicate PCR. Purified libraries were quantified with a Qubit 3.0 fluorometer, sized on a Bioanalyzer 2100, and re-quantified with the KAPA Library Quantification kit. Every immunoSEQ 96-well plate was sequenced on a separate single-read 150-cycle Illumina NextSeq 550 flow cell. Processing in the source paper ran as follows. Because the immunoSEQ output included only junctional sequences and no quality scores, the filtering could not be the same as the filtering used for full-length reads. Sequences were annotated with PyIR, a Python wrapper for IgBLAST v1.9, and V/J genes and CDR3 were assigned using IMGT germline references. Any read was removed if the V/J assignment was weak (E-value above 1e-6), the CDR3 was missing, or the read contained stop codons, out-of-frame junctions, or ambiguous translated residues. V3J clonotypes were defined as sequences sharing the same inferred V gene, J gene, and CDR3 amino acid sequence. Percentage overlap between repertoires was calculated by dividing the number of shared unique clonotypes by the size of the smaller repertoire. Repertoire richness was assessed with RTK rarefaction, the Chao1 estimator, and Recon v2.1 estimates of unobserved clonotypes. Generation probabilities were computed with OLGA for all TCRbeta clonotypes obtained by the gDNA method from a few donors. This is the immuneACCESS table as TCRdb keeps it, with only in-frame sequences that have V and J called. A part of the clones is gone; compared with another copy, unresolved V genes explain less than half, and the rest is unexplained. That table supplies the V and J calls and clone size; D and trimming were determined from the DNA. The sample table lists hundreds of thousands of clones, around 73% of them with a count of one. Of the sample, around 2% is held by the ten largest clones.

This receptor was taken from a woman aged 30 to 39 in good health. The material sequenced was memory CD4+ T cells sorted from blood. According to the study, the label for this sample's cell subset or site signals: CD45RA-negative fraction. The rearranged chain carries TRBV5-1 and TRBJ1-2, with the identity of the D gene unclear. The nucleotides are TGCGCCAGCAGCTTGGACCGAAACGTCGGCTACACCTTC. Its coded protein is CASSLDRNVGYTF.